Included here is one T cell receptor beta chain sequence, with context. The V and J ends lost 8 bases and 3 bases respectively, with 10 bases between them. This CDR3 has 13 residues. A second PCR of 7 to 11 cycles used a sample-barcoded 5' primer and a J-beta primer mix. MiXCR was run by TCRdb on the 5' RACE reads, yielding one entry per CDR3 protein. The sample comprises 850,000 to 1,000,000 distinct CDR3 sequences, 40% to 60% of which are singletons, and roughly an eighth rests with the top ten. The sample comes from a study of blood T cells in healthy people across ages. Sequenced material: blood. V gene TRBV12-3 or TRBV12-4 combines with J gene TRBJ2-2; D unclear. The sequence was obtained from a man aged 30-40 years in good health. This CDR3 reads CASPIPDTGELFF. DNA for the CDR3: TGTGCCAGCCCCATCCCCGACACCGGGGAGCTGTTTTTT.